The clone carrying this T cell receptor beta chain appeared a few times. The antigen is undetermined. The data originate from a study of response to subunit inactivated influenza vaccine. Findings and caveats of the study: The authors put forward the suggestion that each seasonal influenza vaccination may bring in only a limited number of new T cells.

TCRdb re-derived calls from the RT-PCR reads in MiXCR, one entry per CDR3 protein. The profile covers over 750,000 distinct CDR3 sequences, with approximately 21% appearing a single time and about 10% taken by the ten largest. The TCR originated in a man between 45 and 60 years old who received an inactivated influenza vaccine. The sequencing used PBMCs from blood, collected 4 to 6 days after vaccination.

This CDR3 reads CAIMETGVEQYF. The CDR3 DNA reads TGTGCCATCATGGAGACAGGGGTCGAGCAGTACTTC. V gene TRBV10-3 combines with J gene TRBJ2-7; 8 bases map to TRBD1. Germline V gene data show CDR1 as ENHRY and CDR2 as SYGVKD. V shed 7 bases and J 6 bases; nucleotides not matched to a gene: 5. The CDR3 has 12 amino acids.